The following is a T cell receptor beta chain sequence with its context. Its antigen is still unknown. Per-base qualities were not stored, and no clone one base away is much larger. For the CD8 naive samples, CD45RO-negative cells were positively selected for CCR7, yielding a CD45RA+CCR7+ population from which TemRA cells were excluded. Healthy HIV-negative adults with no recently reported acute infections or vaccinations were included as donors. Every donor was a Caucasian adult living in Nashville, Tennessee, USA. After blood collection by leukapheresis, PBMCs were isolated using Ficoll-Histopaque density gradient centrifugation and then cryopreserved in the vapor phase of liquid nitrogen. Analytical flow cytometry was used to check the purity and quantity of each magnetically sorted T cell population. Each sorted fraction had its genomic DNA isolated and then quantified by UV absorbance on a Nanodrop 2000c.

The data belong to a study of shared clonotypes between healthy human individuals (dated by TCRdb to 2020 to 2022). Notes on the research overall: The cohort included a few men and two women between 18 and 49 years of age. For each donor, three plates each were used for CD4 naive and CD4 memory, two plates were used for CD8 naive, and one plate was used for CD8 memory. Blood TCR repertoires of several healthy adults were deeply sequenced to estimate repertoire size and the extent of clonotype sharing between individuals. To increase sequencing depth and limit assay-specific biases, TCR repertoire library preparation and sequencing were carried out by different laboratories using diverse techniques. Each donor's leukapheresis produced roughly between about 0.9 and 9.5 billion PBMCs.

Using the deep immunoSEQ assay, multiplex PCR amplified TCR CDR3 regions from genomic DNA. For each cell subset, the extracted genomic DNA was distributed evenly across all wells of several immunoSEQ 96-well plates, and each plate served as one replicate. Each replicate PCR for sorted subsets received roughly 0.2 ug genomic DNA, equal to about 30,000 T cell genomes. The purified libraries were quantified using a Qubit 3.0 fluorometer, sized with a Bioanalyzer 2100, and then quantified again using the KAPA Library Quantification kit. A separate single-read 150-cycle Illumina NextSeq 550 flow cell was used to sequence each immunoSEQ 96-well plate. On the authors' methods: The immunoSEQ output contained only junctional sequences without quality scores, so filtering could not match that applied to full-length reads. To assign V/J genes and CDR3, sequences were annotated using PyIR, a Python wrapper for IgBLAST v1.9, with IMGT germline references. Reads were filtered out if the reads had weak V/J assignments (E-value above 1e-6), no CDR3, stop codons, out-of-frame junctions, or ambiguous translated residues. V3J clonotypes were defined by identical inferred V gene, J gene, and CDR3 amino acid sequence. The percentage overlap between two repertoires was calculated by dividing the number of shared unique clonotypes by the size of the smaller repertoire. Richness of each repertoire was evaluated using RTK rarefaction, the Chao1 estimator, and Recon v2.1 estimates of unobserved clonotypes. OLGA was used to compute generation probabilities for all TCRbeta clonotypes that the gDNA method yielded from a few donors. TCRdb re-hosts the immuneACCESS table, in-frame sequences only. Its copies lack some clones; in the studies checked, an unresolved V gene accounts for under half of them, and the cause for the rest is not known. For V, J and clone size, that table is used; D and trimming come from the DNA. Here the sample has some 2,000,000 clones; over 85% occur a single time. Of the sample, around 1.1% falls within the top ten clones.

Study-level results and caveats: Naive subsets generally had larger estimated clonotype richness than memory subsets did. Because the study included a small number of donors, the genetic and exposure-history diversity represented was limited. Incomplete sequencing was indicated by rarefaction of sorted-subset datasets, despite the large sequencing depth. Across a handful of donors, about 4.5% of naive CD4, roughly 3.5% of naive CD8, under 2.5% of memory CD4, and approximately 0.4% of memory CD8 clonotypes were shared. Clonotypes shared by all four sorted-subset donors showed higher generation probabilities than non-shared clonotypes. Sampling was restricted to blood, and TCR repertoires in tissues likely differ from the TCR repertoires found in blood. Pairwise subsampling led to the expectation that sequencing depth would affect the degree of clonotype sharing among donors.

The receptor was derived from a young man in good health. Sequenced sample: naive CD8+ T cells sorted from blood. Explained via the paper, the cell subset or site label denotes: CD45RA+CCR7+.

The DNA is as follows: TGTGCCAGCAGCGCGGGGACAGGGGGAAATCAGCCCCAGCATTTT. Translated, this is CASSAGTGGNQPQHF. The rearranged segments are TRBV13 and TRBJ1-5, with 11 bases aligning to TRBD1. Reading from cysteine to phenylalanine, the CDR3 counts 15 amino acids. The retained sequence is limited to the CDR3, 45 bases, with the frame set at the first base. V trim: 5 bases; J trim: 4 bases; unmatched bases: 4. The germline V gene (reference sequence) yields PRHDT for CDR1 and FYEKMQ for CDR2. With the portions outside the CDR3 filled from the reference TRBV13 and TRBJ1-5 genes, the complete variable region becomes AAGVIQSPRHLIKEKRETATLKCYPIPRHDTVYWYQQGPGQDPQFLISFYEKMQSDKGSIPDRFSAQQFSDYHSELNMSSLELGDSALYFCASSAGTGGNQPQHFGDGTRLSIL.